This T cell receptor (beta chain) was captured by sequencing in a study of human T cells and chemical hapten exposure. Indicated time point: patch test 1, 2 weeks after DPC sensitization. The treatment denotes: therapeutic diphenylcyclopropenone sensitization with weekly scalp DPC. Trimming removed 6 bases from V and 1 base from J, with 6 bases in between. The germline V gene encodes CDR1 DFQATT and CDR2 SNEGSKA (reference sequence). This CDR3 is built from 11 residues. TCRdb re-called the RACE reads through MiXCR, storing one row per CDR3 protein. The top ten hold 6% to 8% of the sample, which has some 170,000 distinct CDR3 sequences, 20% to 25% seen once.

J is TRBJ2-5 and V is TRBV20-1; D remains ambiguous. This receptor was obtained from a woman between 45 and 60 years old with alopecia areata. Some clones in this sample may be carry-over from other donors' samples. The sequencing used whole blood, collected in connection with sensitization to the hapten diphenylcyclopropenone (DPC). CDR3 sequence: CSAQLQETQYF. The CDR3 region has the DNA TGCAGTGCCCAGCTCCAAGAGACCCAGTACTTC.